The text below deals with one TCR beta chain. Produced via immunoSEQ multiplex PCR; TCRdb's table is partial and in-frame only. This repertoire shows some 90,000 clones, roughly nine tenths found once; its top ten account for about 2.5%. The sample is drawn from a study of blood T cell repertoires in COVID-19. Sequences were obtained from peripheral blood. The TCR comes from a man in his fifties or sixties with acute or convalescent COVID-19.

CDR3 residues: CASSPLGEGGTHNEQFF. CDR3 coding DNA: TGTGCCAGCAGCCCCCTAGGGGAGGGCGGGACACACAATGAGCAGTTCTTC. The chain is built from TRBV11-3 and TRBJ2-1, with D perhaps TRBD2 (7 bases). The V and J ends lost 5 bases and 5 bases respectively, with 22 bases between them. CDR3 length equals 17 residues. The germline CDR1 and CDR2 sequences are SGHNT and YENEEA.